The present T cell receptor (beta chain) was sequenced within a study of graft-versus-host responses after intestinal transplantation. The method was immunoSEQ multiplex PCR; TCRdb's version includes in-frame clones alone and lacks a portion of them. The data show tens of thousands of clones, roughly 90% seen once. Whole-study findings and limits: The presence of high graft-versus-host to host-versus-graft clonal ratios in allografts characterized patients with graft-donor T cell macrochimerism. Present in recipient marrow, GvH clones included some that appeared first in ileum or blood.

The CDR3 length is 12 residues. Germline CDR1 and CDR2: SGHVS and FQNEAQ. Between the trimmed V and J ends, which lost 3 bases and 3 bases, there was a span of 6 bases. On this clone: Its antigen remains unidentified.

The source was unstimulated CD8+ T cells sorted from spleen or lymph node cells, collected before intestinal transplant. The genes are TRBV7-8 and TRBJ2-7; the D gene is possibly TRBD1 (5 bases). This TCR derives from a human donor who received an intestinal transplant. CDR3 sequence (DNA): TGTGCCAGCAGCTTTGACAGCTACGAGCAGTACTTC. It codes for CASSFDSYEQYF.